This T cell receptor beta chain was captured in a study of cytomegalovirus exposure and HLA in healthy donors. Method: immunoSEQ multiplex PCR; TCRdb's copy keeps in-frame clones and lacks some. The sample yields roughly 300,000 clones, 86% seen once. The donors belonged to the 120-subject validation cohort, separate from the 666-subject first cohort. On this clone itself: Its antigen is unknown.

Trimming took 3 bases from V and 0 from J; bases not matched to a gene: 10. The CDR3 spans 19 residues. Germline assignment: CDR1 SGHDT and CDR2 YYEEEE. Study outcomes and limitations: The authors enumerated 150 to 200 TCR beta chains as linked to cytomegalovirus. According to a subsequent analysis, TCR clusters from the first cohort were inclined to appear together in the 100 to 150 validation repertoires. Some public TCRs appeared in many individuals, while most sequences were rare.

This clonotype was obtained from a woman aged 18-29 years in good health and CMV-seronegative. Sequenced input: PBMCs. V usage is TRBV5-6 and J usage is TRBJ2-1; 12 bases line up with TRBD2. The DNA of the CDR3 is TGTGCCAGCAGCTCCCGACGGACTAGCGGGACCAGCTCCTACAATGAGCAGTTCTTC. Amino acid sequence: CASSSRRTSGTSSYNEQFF.